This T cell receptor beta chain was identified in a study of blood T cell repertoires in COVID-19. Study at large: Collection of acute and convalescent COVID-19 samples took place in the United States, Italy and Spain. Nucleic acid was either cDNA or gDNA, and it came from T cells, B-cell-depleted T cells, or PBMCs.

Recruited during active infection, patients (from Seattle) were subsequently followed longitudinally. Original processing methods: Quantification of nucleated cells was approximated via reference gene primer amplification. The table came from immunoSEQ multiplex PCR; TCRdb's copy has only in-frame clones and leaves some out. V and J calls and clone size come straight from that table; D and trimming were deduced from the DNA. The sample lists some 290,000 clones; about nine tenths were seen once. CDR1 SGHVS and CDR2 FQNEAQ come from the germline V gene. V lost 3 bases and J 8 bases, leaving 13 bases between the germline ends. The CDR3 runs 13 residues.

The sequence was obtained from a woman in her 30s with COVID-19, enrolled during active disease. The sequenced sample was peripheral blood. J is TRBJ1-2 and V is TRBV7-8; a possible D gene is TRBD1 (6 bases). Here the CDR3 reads CASSLRSGTGYTF. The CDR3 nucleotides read TGTGCCAGCAGCTTGAGAAGTGGGACAGGCTACACCTTC.